The following is a T cell receptor beta chain sequence with its context. Germline CDR1 reads SEHNR; CDR2 reads FQNEAQ (reference sequence). The germline V and J ends were trimmed by 2 bases and 5 bases, with 13 bases remaining between them. This CDR3 contains 15 residues. This specimen belongs to a study of blood T cell repertoires in COVID-19. On the study more broadly: Both acute and convalescent COVID-19 samples were obtained from the United States, Italy and Spain.

Method: immunoSEQ multiplex PCR; TCRdb's copy keeps in-frame clones and lacks some. In the table there are about 150,000 clones, 83% of which are singletons. This rearrangement joins TRBV7-9 to TRBJ1-3, with D possibly matching TRBD1 (6 bases). The TCR originated in an older woman with COVID-19, enrolled during active disease. The sample was peripheral blood. The DNA for the CDR3 is TGTGCCAGCAGCTTATATGAACAGGGAAGAAACACCATATATTTT. This gives the protein CASSLYEQGRNTIYF.